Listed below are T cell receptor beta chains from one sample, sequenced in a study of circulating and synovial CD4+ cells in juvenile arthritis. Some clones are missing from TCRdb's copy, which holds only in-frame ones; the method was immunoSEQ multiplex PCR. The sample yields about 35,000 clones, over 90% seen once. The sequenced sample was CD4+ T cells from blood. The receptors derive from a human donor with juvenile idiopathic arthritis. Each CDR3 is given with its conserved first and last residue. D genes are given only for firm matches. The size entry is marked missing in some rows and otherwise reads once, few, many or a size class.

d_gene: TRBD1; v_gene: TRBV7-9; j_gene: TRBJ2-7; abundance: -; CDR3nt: TGTGCCAGCAGCTACCGGGACAGCTCCTACGAGCAGTACTTC; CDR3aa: CASSYRDSSYEQYF
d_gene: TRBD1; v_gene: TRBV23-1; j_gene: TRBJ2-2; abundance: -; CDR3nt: TGCGCCAGCAGTCCGGACAGGGGAACCGGGGAGCTGTTTTTT; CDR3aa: CASSPDRGTGELFF
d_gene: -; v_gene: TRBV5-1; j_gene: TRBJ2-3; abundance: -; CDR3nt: TGCGCCAGCAGCTTGGGGGCAGGGAGCACAGATACGCAGTATTTT; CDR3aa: CASSLGAGSTDTQYF
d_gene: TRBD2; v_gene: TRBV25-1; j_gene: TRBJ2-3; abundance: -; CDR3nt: TGTGCCAGCAGTTATCCTAGCGGGGGGACAGATACGCAGTATTTT; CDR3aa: CASSYPSGGTDTQYF
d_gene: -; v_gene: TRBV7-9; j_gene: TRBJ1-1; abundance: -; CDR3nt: TGTGCCAGCAGGTCCCGATCAGGGGAGAACACTGAAGCTTTCTTT; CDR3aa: CASRSRSGENTEAFF
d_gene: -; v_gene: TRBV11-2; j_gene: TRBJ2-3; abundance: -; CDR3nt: TGTGCCAGCAGCTTCCAGGGTCCAGGCACAGATACGCAGTATTTT; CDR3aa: CASSFQGPGTDTQYF
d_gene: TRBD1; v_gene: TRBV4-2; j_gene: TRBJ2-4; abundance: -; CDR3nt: TGTGCCAGCAGCCAGACACAGGGGGCCAAAAACATTCAGTACTTC; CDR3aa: CASSQTQGAKNIQYF
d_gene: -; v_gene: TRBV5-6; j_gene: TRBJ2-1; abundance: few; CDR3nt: TGTGCCAGCAGCCAGAACAATGAGCAGTTCTTC; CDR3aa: CASSQNNEQFF
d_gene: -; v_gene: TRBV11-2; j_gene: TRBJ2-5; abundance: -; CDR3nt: TGTGCCAGCAGCTTTTACAGCGGAACTATCCAAGAGACCCAGTACTTC; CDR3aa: CASSFYSGTIQETQYF
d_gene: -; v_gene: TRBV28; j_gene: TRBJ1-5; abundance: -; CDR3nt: TGTGCCAGCAGCTATAGCAATCAGCCCCAGCATTTT; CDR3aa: CASSYSNQPQHF
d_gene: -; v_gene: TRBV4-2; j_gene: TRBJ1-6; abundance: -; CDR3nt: TGTGCCAGCAGCCAAGAATGGTCCGGGGGTAATTCACCCCTCCACTTT; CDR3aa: CASSQEWSGGNSPLHF
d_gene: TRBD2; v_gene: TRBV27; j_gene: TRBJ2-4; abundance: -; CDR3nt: TGTGCCAGCAGTTTAAATAGCGGGAGGGCCCGTGTAACCATTCAGTACTTC; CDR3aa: CASSLNSGRARVTIQYF
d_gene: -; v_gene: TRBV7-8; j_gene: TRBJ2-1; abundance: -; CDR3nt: TGTGCCAGCAGCTTAGTGGCTACAGGGTCCCTTTTCTACAATGAGCAGTTCTTC; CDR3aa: CASSLVATGSLFYNEQFF
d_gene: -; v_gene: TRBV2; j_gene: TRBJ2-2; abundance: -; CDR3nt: TGTGCCAGAAAATTACCGGGATCCACCGGGGAGCTGTTTTTT; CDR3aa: CARKLPGSTGELFF
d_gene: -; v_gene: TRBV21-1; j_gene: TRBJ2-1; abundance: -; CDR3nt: TGTGCCAAAAATTCCCGCGCGTACAATGAGCAGTTCTTC; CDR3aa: CAKNSRAYNEQFF
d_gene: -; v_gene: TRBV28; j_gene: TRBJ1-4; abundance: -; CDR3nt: TGTGCCAGCGGCCGCGGGACCGTAGATGAAAAACTGTTTTTT; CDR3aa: CASGRGTVDEKLFF
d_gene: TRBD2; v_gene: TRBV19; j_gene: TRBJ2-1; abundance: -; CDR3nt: TGTGCCAGTAGTATAGGACTAGCGGGAAGTGATGAGCAGTTCTTC; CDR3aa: CASSIGLAGSDEQFF
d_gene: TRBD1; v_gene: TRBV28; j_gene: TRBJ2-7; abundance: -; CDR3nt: TGTGCCAGCAGTTTATGGTCTCCCATTGACAGGGGGTCGGTTCGGGAGCAGTACTTC; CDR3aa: CASSLWSPIDRGSVREQYF
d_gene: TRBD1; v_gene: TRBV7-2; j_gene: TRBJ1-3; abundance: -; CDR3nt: TGTGCCAGCAGTCCCGGGACAGACCGAAACACCATATATTTT; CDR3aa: CASSPGTDRNTIYF
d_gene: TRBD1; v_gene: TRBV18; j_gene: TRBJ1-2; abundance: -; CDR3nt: TGTGCCAGCTCACCGCCGGGACAGGGGGTAGAAGGCTACACCTTC; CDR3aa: CASSPPGQGVEGYTF
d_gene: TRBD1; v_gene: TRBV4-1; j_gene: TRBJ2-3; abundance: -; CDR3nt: TGCGCCAGCAGCCAAGGAGGGACAGGGAATTTCCCAGATACGCAGTATTTT; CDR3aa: CASSQGGTGNFPDTQYF
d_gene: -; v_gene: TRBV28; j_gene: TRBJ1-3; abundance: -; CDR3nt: TGTGCCAGCAGTTCAGATCAGGGGAGAAACACCATATATTTT; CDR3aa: CASSSDQGRNTIYF
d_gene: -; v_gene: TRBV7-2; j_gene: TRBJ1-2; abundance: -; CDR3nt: TGTGCCAGCAGCTTAGTTTTGACGGGTGACTATGGCTACACCTTC; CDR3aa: CASSLVLTGDYGYTF
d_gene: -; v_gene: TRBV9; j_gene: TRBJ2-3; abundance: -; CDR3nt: TGTGCCAGCAGCACTACCCCCGGCACAGATACGCAGTATTTT; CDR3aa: CASSTTPGTDTQYF
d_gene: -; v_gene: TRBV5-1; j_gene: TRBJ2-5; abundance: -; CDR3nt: TGCGCCAGCAGCTTGTCCGGGGAGAGGGAGACCCAGTACTTC; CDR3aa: CASSLSGERETQYF
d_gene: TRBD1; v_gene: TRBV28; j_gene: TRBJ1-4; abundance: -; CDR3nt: TGTGCCAGCAGTGCAGGGGGAGTTGGTGAAAAACTGTTTTTT; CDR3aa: CASSAGGVGEKLFF
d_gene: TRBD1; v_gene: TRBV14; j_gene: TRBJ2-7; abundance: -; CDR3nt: TGTGCCAGCAGCCCACGGACGGGGACAGGGCACGACTACGAGCAGTACTTC; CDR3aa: CASSPRTGTGHDYEQYF
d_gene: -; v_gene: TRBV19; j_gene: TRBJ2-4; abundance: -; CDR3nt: TGTGCCAGTAGTTCAGGGACCAAAAACATTCAGTACTTC; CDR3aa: CASSSGTKNIQYF
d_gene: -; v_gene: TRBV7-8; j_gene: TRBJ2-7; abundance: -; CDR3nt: TGTGCCAGCAGCTTAGCGGGGGCCGGGGAGCAGTACTTC; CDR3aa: CASSLAGAGEQYF
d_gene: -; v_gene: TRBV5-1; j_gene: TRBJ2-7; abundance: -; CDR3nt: TGCGCCAGCAGCCCATCCCGAGCCTACGAGCAGTACTTC; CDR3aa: CASSPSRAYEQYF
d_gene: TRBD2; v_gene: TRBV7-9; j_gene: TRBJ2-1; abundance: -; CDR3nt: TGTGCCAGCAGCTCCCTTAGCGGGAGGGCTTCCTACAATGAGCAGTTCTTC; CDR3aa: CASSSLSGRASYNEQFF
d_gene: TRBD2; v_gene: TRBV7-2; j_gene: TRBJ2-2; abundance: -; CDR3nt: TGTGCCAGCAGCTTAGGTGATCTAGCGGAGAACACCGGGGAGCTGTTTTTT; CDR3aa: CASSLGDLAENTGELFF
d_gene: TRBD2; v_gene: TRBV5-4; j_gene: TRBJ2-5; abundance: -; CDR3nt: TGTGCCAGCAGCCCGGGAGGGAGGGCCAGCGAAGAGACCCAGTACTTC; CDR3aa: CASSPGGRASEETQYF
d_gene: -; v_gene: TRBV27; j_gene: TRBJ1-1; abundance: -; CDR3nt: TGTGCCAGCAGTCGCCCAGGGCAGAACACTGAAGCTTTCTTT; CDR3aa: CASSRPGQNTEAFF